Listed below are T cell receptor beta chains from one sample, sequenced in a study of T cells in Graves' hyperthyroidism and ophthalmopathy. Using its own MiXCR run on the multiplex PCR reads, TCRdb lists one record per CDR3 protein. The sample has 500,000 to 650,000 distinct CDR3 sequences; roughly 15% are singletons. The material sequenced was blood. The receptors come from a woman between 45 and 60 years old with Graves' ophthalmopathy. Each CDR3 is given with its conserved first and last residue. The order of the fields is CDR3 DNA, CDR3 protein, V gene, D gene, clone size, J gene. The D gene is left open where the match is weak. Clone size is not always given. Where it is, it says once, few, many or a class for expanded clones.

CDR3nt: TGTGCCAGCAGCCAGGGGTGGCTCGGCTACACCTTC
CDR3aa: CASSQGWLGYTF
v_gene: TRBV14
d_gene: NA
abundance: NA
j_gene: TRBJ1-2

CDR3nt: TGTGCCAGCCTAACAGACCACCCCTACAATGAGCAGTTCTTC
CDR3aa: CASLTDHPYNEQFF
v_gene: TRBV7-2
d_gene: NA
abundance: many
j_gene: TRBJ2-1

CDR3nt: TGTGCCAGCAGACCCGGGCCCGGGGAGCTGTTTTTT
CDR3aa: CASRPGPGELFF
v_gene: TRBV6-2/TRBV6-3
d_gene: NA
abundance: NA
j_gene: TRBJ2-2

CDR3nt: TGTGCCAGTAGTATTCCGGCCACGACAGGGTATAATCAGCCCCAGCATTTT
CDR3aa: CASSIPATTGYNQPQHF
v_gene: TRBV19
d_gene: TRBD1
abundance: NA
j_gene: TRBJ1-5

CDR3nt: TGCAGTGCTAGGAGGTACCAGGCCTATGGCTACACCTTC
CDR3aa: CSARRYQAYGYTF
v_gene: TRBV20-1
d_gene: NA
abundance: few
j_gene: TRBJ1-2

CDR3nt: TGTGCCAGCAGTCCCCCCCATACCTCTTCCTACAATGAGCAGTTCTTC
CDR3aa: CASSPPHTSSYNEQFF
v_gene: TRBV28
d_gene: NA
abundance: many
j_gene: TRBJ2-1

CDR3nt: TGCAGTGCTACTCAGGGAGCAGGGGCCAACGTCCTGACTTTC
CDR3aa: CSATQGAGANVLTF
v_gene: TRBV20-1
d_gene: NA
abundance: NA
j_gene: TRBJ2-6

CDR3nt: TGTGCCAGCAGACCGACCCTGAACAAGAACACTGAAGCTTTCTTT
CDR3aa: CASRPTLNKNTEAFF
v_gene: TRBV6-1
d_gene: NA
abundance: NA
j_gene: TRBJ1-1

CDR3nt: TGTGCCAGCAGCTACAGAAAAGGCGGCACTGAAGCTTTCTTT
CDR3aa: CASSYRKGGTEAFF
v_gene: TRBV7-8
d_gene: NA
abundance: many
j_gene: TRBJ1-1

CDR3nt: TGCGCCAGCAGCCAGGAAAAAGAGGGGGGCACTGAAGCTTTCTTT
CDR3aa: CASSQEKEGGTEAFF
v_gene: TRBV4-3
d_gene: NA
abundance: NA
j_gene: TRBJ1-1

CDR3nt: TGTGCCAGCAGTTTCCGACCGGAGGGGCGAACTAATGAAAAACTGTTTTTT
CDR3aa: CASSFRPEGRTNEKLFF
v_gene: TRBV28
d_gene: NA
abundance: NA
j_gene: TRBJ1-4